This passage covers 2 T cell receptor beta chains from one sample sequenced in a study of Graves' ophthalmopathy and Graves' hyperthyroidism. Investigators amplified TCR beta CDR3 regions from RNA transcripts. Scientists carried out first-round RT-PCR using HTBI primers and then a second-round multiplex PCR. A single record per CDR3 protein comes from TCRdb applying MiXCR to the multiplex PCR reads. The sample lists roughly 350,000 distinct CDR3 sequences, approximately 17% occurring once. Input material: peripheral blood. These receptors were obtained from an adult woman with stable Graves' hyperthyroidism.

The chain recombines TRBV7-2 with TRBJ1-3, with D hard to call. Germline V gives CDR1 SGHTA, CDR2 FQGNSA. CDR3 length: 14 residues. V lost 6 bases, J lost 0 bases, and 9 bases lay in between. The CDR3 DNA reads TGTGCCAGCAGAGACTCCTACTCTGGAAACACCATATATTTT. This sequence encodes CASRDSYSGNTIYF. The full variable domain, in which reference TRBV7-2 and TRBJ1-3 provide the parts outside the CDR3, is GAGVSQSPSNKVTEKGKDVELRCDPISGHTALYWYRQSLGQGLEFLIYFQGNSAPDKSGLPSDRFSAERTGGSVSTLTIQRTQQEDSAVYLCASRDSYSGNTIYFGEGSWLTVV.

In its sample, this clonotype was seen many times. The V and J genes are TRBV7-2 and TRBJ2-5, with 7 positions matching TRBD1. V lost 0 bases, J lost 4 bases, and 2 bases stayed unmatched. Germline CDR1 and CDR2: SGHTA and FQGNSA. The CDR3 is 14 amino acids. CDR3 in amino acids: CASSLAGQRETQYF. The CDR3 nucleotides read TGTGCCAGCAGCTTAGCGGGACAGCGAGAGACCCAGTACTTC.